The source of this T cell receptor (beta chain) is a study of radiotherapy plus CTLA-4 blockade in lung cancer. Points from the study as a whole: An expansion of tumor-derived TCR clones occurred in blood after radiotherapy plus ipilimumab.

Looked up from germline, CDR1 is SGHTA and CDR2 is FQGNSA. V was trimmed by 5 bases and J by 6 bases, leaving 17 bases between them. The CDR3 consists of 15 residues. TCRdb's copy holds only in-frame clones and misses some; the assay was immunoSEQ multiplex PCR. Of tens of thousands of clones in the sample, roughly 71% were seen once. In the case of this clone: Its specificity is not known.

V and J are TRBV7-2 and TRBJ2-1; TRBD1 is a possible D gene (7 bases). The specimen comprised peripheral blood, sampled from a patient treated with radiotherapy plus ipilimumab. The sequence derives from a human donor with non-small cell lung cancer who had stable disease on radiotherapy plus ipilimumab. In DNA, the CDR3 is TGTGCCAGCAGCACAGGGACAGCGGGCCCCAATGAGCAGTTCTTC. It codes for CASSTGTAGPNEQFF.